This T cell receptor (beta chain) was recorded in a study of blood T cell repertoires in COVID-19. As for the study in general: The United States, Italy and Spain provided the acute and convalescent COVID-19 samples. From T cells, B-cell-depleted T cells, or PBMCs came the material, which was cDNA or gDNA.

Per the original data handling: Amplification of reference gene primers provided the estimated nucleated cell counts. Only in-frame clones appear in the TCRdb table, and some are missing; sequencing was by immunoSEQ multiplex PCR. The V and J calls and clone size were taken over from that table, and D and trimming were inferred from the DNA. The sample yields about 240,000 clones, roughly four fifths seen once. This CDR3 is built from 12 residues. Trimming stripped 1 base from V and 9 bases from J, with 9 bases between. CDR1 is SNHLY, CDR2 FYNNEI, per germline. The clonotype originates from a woman aged 55-69 years with active or convalescent COVID-19. The sequencing sample was made of peripheral blood. The rearrangement uses TRBV2 and TRBJ2-5; D gene unclear. CDR3 DNA sequence: TGTGCCAGCAGTGAAGTGTCCCGGGCCCAGTACTTC. The encoded protein is CASSEVSRAQYF.